Shown below are 18 T cell receptor beta chains from a single sample sequenced in a study of cytomegalovirus exposure and HLA in healthy donors. The assay was immunoSEQ multiplex PCR, and TCRdb's table has in-frame clones only and misses some. The table includes roughly 280,000 clones, just over 85% detected once. The sequenced sample was PBMCs. The receptors derive from a woman younger than 30 in good health and CMV-seronegative.

The chain combines TRBV6-5 with TRBJ1-2, with D tentatively TRBD1 (5 bases). V was trimmed by 5 bases and J by 2 bases, leaving 12 bases between them. Germline V gives CDR1 MNHEY, CDR2 SVGAGI. The CDR3 runs 14 residues. The CDR3 nucleotides read TGTGCCAGCAGTCCATACCCAGGGAACTATGGCTACACCTTC. Its translation is CASSPYPGNYGYTF.

V and J are TRBV7-3 and TRBJ2-1, with 10 bases aligning to TRBD2. The CDR3 length is 15 residues. Losses at the gene ends were 4 bases for V and 4 bases for J; bases not matched to a gene: 4. CDR1 is SGHTA, CDR2 FQGTGA, per germline. Here the CDR3 reads CASSSGLADYNEQFF. The CDR3 region has the DNA TGTGCCAGCAGCTCCGGACTAGCGGATTACAATGAGCAGTTCTTC.

The genes are TRBV7-3 and TRBJ2-1; 10 bases agree with TRBD2. The CDR3 extends over 16 amino acids. The V gene's germline CDR1 is SGHTA and CDR2 FQGTGA. J lost 4 bases, V lost 3 bases, and 6 bases had no gene match. The CDR3 loop is CASSFSLAGVYNEQFF. CDR3 bases: TGTGCCAGCAGCTTCAGCCTAGCGGGAGTTTACAATGAGCAGTTCTTC.

The V and J genes are TRBV18 and TRBJ1-5; the match to TRBD1 covers 8 bases. The CDR3 loop spans 16 amino acids. Germline V gene sequence: CDR1 KGHSH, CDR2 LQKENI. Trimming cost V 4 bases and J 3 bases; bases outside gene matches: 8. CDR3 protein: CASSHGQGQANQPQHF. In nucleotides, the CDR3 is TGTGCCAGCTCACACGGACAGGGCCAGGCCAATCAGCCCCAGCATTTT.

Of note for this clone: A junction end diverges from the germline sequence, so it may reflect a read error. The chain employs TRBV7-8 and TRBJ1-5; D unresolved. Germline V gene data show CDR1 as SGHVS and CDR2 as FQNEAQ. The CDR3 sequence is 14 residues long. This chain's CDR3 is CASSLDSANRPQHF. CDR3 DNA: TGTGCCAGCAGCTTAGATAGCGCAAATCGGCCCCAGCATTTT.

The V call is TRBV6-5, the J call TRBJ2-5, with D perhaps matching TRBD1 (6 bases). The V gene lost 6 bases and the J gene lost 5 bases, with 13 bases spanning the gap. Germline lookup yields CDR1 MNHEY and CDR2 SVGAGI. The CDR3 runs 13 residues. CDR3 protein: CASSRQVGETQYF. The DNA of the CDR3 is TGTGCCAGCAGCAGACAGGTGGGGGAGACCCAGTACTTC.

This clone was observed at least ten times. The chain carries TRBV6-1 and TRBJ2-7, with D possibly TRBD1 on 6 matching bases. The CDR3 has 13 amino acids. CDR1 is MNHNS, CDR2 SASEGT, per germline. Deletions cut 5 bases from V and 4 bases from J, with 12 bases between. DNA of the CDR3: TGTGCCAGCAGTTGGACAGACAAATACGAGCAGTACTTC. It encodes CASSWTDKYEQYF.

The genes are TRBV11-2 and TRBJ1-2, with 8 bases fitting TRBD1. Germline trimming cut 3 bases from V and 1 base from J; bases unmatched to any gene: 4. The CDR3 has 15 amino acids. The V gene's germline CDR1 is SGHAT and CDR2 FQNNGV. In nucleotides, the CDR3 is TGTGCCAGCAGCTTGCAGGGGGCGAATAACTATGGCTACACCTTC. Its translation: CASSLQGANNYGYTF.

The J gene is TRBJ1-1, the V gene TRBV5-1; D may be TRBD1 (5 bases). Trimming left V 4 bases short and J 1 base short, with 17 bases between. The CDR3 totals 16 residues. Per germline, CDR1 SGHRS and CDR2 YFSETQ. CDR3 DNA sequence: TGCGCCAGCAGCCCCGACAGCTATCACCCGAACACTGAAGCTTTCTTT. It is translated as CASSPDSYHPNTEAFF.

This clone is a singleton in its sample. The chain recombines TRBV6-5 with TRBJ1-1; 7 nucleotides match TRBD1. V lost 6 bases to trimming and J lost 3 bases; unmatched junction nucleotides: 7. This CDR3 is built from 14 residues. Germline loops: CDR1 MNHEY, CDR2 SVGAGI. The CDR3 loop is CASSPGTVYTEAFF. The CDR3 region has the DNA TGTGCCAGCAGCCCCGGGACAGTGTACACTGAAGCTTTCTTT.

The genes are TRBV9 and TRBJ2-7, with D tentatively TRBD1 (6 bases). V was pared by 1 base and J by 1 base, with 15 bases between. Looked up from germline, CDR1 is SGDLS and CDR2 is YYNGEE. The CDR3 consists of 16 residues. The CDR3 protein is CASSVTGQGISYEQYF. As DNA, the CDR3 is TGTGCCAGCAGCGTAACGGGACAAGGGATTTCCTACGAGCAGTACTTC.

The CDR3 loop is CASRRNPGDEAFF. CDR3 bases: TGCGCCAGCAGACGTAACCCAGGGGATGAAGCTTTCTTT. The chain recombines TRBV5-1 with TRBJ1-1; TRBD1 is a possible D gene (6 bases). Germline V CDR1 and CDR2: SGHRS, YFSETQ. CDR3 length: 13 residues. V was clipped by 5 bases and J by 7 bases, with 15 bases between them.

The chain employs TRBV4-1 and TRBJ2-7; 9 positions match TRBD2. CDR1 MGHRA and CDR2 YSYEKL come from the germline V gene. The CDR3 is 17 amino acids. The V segment lost 4 bases and the J segment 4 bases; nucleotides outside the gene matches: 14. CDR3 protein: CASSRGGVSGSRYEQYF. CDR3 nucleotides: TGCGCCAGCAGCCGAGGGGGGGTTAGCGGGAGTAGGTACGAGCAGTACTTC.

The gene calls are TRBV5-1 and TRBJ2-2; D may be TRBD1 (6 bases). Germline CDR1 is SGHRS and CDR2 is YFSETQ. The CDR3 extends over 15 amino acids. The V end was cut by 4 bases, the J end by 1 base, with 11 bases between. The CDR3 DNA sequence: TGCGCCAGCAGCCTGTGGACAGAGAACACCGGGGAGCTGTTTTTT. This codes for CASSLWTENTGELFF.

The rearrangement uses TRBV11-2 and TRBJ2-5, with TRBD2 as a possible D gene (5 bases). Trimming took off 2 bases at V and 7 bases at J, with 14 bases between the two ends. The CDR3 is 14 amino acids. Per the germline V gene, CDR1 is SGHAT and CDR2 is FQNNGV. CDR3 residues: CASSLLALPGTQYF. The CDR3 DNA is TGTGCCAGCAGCTTACTAGCACTCCCGGGGACCCAGTACTTC.

The rearrangement uses TRBV29-1 and TRBJ1-6; perhaps TRBD1 as D (5 bases). V shed 5 bases and J shed 6 bases, with 11 bases lying between them. CDR3 length equals 13 residues. Germline loops: CDR1 SQVTM, CDR2 ANQGSEA. The CDR3 region is CSVPGQGNSPLHF. The CDR3 nucleotides read TGCAGCGTTCCCGGACAAGGTAATTCACCCCTCCACTTT.

A single count supports this clone. This sequence joins TRBV27 and TRBJ1-3, with D uncertain. The CDR3 runs 13 residues. Germline-derived CDR1 and CDR2 are MNHEY and SMNVEV (reference sequence). Trimming stripped 5 bases from V and 0 bases from J, with 5 bases between. As DNA, the CDR3 is TGTGCCAGCAGTCCATTCTCTGGAAACACCATATATTTT. Translated: CASSPFSGNTIYF.

The chain combines TRBV6-1 with TRBJ1-1; D is unclear. Germline V CDR1 and CDR2: MNHNS, SASEGT. This CDR3 has 12 amino acids. Trimming took off 3 bases at V and 4 bases at J, with 6 bases between the two ends. The CDR3 region is CASSESSTEAFF. CDR3 DNA sequence: TGTGCCAGCAGTGAGAGCTCCACTGAAGCTTTCTTT.